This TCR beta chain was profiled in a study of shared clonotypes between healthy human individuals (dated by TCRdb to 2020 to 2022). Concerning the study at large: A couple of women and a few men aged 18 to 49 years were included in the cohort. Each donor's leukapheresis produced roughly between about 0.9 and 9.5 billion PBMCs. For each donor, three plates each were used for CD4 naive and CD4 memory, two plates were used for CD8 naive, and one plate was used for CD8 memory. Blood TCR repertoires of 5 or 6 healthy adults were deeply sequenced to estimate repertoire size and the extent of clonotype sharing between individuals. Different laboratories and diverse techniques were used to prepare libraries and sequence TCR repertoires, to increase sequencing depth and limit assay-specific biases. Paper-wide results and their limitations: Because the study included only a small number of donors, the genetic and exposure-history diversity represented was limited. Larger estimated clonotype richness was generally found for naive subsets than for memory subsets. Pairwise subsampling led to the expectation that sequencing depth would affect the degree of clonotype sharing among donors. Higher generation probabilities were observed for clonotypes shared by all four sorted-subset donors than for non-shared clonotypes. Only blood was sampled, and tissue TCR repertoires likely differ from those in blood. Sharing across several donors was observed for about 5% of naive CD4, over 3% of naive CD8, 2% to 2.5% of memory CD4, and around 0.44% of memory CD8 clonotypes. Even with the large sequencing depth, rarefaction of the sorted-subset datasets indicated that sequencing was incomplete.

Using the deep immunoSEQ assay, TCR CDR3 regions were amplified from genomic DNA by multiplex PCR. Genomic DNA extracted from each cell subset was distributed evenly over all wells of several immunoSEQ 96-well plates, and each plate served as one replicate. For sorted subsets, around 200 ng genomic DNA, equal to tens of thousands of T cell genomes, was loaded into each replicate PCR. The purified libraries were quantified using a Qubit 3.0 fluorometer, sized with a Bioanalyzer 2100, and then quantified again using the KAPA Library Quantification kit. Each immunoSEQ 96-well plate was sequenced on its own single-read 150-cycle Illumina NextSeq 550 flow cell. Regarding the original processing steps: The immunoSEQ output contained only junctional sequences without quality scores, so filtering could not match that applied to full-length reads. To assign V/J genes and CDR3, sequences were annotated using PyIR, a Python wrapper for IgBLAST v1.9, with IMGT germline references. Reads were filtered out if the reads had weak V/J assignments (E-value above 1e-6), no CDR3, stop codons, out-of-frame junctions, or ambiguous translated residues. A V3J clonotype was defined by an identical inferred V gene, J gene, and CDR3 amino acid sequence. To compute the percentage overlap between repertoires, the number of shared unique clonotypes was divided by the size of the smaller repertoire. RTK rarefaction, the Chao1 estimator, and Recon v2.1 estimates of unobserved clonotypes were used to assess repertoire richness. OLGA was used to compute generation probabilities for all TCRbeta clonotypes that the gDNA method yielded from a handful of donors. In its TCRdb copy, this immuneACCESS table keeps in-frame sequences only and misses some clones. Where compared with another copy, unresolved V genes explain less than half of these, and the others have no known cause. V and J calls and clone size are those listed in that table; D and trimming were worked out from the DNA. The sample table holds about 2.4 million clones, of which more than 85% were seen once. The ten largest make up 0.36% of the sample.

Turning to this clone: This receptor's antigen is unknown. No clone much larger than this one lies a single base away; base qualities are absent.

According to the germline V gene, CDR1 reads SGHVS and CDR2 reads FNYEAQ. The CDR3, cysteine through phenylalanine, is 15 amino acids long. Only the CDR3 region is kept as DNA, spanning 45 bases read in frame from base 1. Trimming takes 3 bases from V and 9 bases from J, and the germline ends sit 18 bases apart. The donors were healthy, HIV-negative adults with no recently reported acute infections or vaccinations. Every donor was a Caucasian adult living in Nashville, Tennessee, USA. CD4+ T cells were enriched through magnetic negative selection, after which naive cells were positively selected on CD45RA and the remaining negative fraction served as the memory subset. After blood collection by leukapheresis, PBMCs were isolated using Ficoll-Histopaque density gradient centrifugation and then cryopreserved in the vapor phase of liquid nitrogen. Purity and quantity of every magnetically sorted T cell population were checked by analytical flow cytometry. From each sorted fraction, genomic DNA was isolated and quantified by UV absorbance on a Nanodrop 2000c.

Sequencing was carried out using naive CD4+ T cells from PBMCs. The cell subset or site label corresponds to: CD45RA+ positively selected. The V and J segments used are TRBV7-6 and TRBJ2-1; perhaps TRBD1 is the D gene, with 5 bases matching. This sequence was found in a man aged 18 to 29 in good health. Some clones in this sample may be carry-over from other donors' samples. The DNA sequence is TGTGCCAGCAGCTTTGGGGCCCTCCCCACAATTGAGCAGTTCTTC. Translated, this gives CASSFGALPTIEQFF.